This T cell receptor (beta chain) was identified in a study of cytomegalovirus exposure and HLA in healthy donors. Overall study results and limits: High specificity and sensitivity for cytomegalovirus status were reported for the classifier. Presence/absence analysis assumed near-uniform sequencing depth across donors.

PCR primers comprised 60 Vbeta and 13 Jbeta primers. The assay was immunoSEQ multiplex PCR, and TCRdb's table has in-frame clones only and misses some. The table has some 250,000 clones, around 80% seen once. Trimming took 3 bases from V and 5 from J, leaving 11 bases between them. Per germline, CDR1 MNHEY and CDR2 SMNVEV (reference sequence). CDR3 length equals 13 residues. Regarding this clone: Its specificity is not known.

The sequenced sample consisted of PBMCs. This chain joins TRBV27 and TRBJ2-7, with a tentative D call TRBD2 (6 bases). This TCR derives from a woman aged 60-75 years in good health and CMV-seropositive. CDR3 region: CASSFGGNDEQYF. The CDR3 DNA follows: TGTGCCAGCAGTTTCGGCGGGAACGACGAGCAGTACTTC.